A single sample is the source of the 29 T cell receptor beta chains below, sequenced in a study of radiation and T cells in renal cell carcinoma. This sample's time point: baseline pretreatment blood. Treatment defined: 15 Gy SBRT to primary tumor, nephrectomy 4 weeks later. TCRdb's copy holds only in-frame clones and misses some; the assay was immunoSEQ multiplex PCR. The sample has about 88,000 clones, 80% to 90% seen once. Sequencing was performed on blood, taken from a patient whose treatment included radiotherapy and nephrectomy. These receptors were collected from a man aged 50 or older with renal cell carcinoma.

The J gene is TRBJ2-2, the V gene TRBV5-4; TRBD1 might be the D (5 bases). Germline assignment: CDR1 SGHNT and CDR2 YYREEE (reference sequence). Trimming took 0 bases from V and 1 from J, leaving 10 bases between them. CDR3 length: 16 amino acids. The CDR3 is CASSLAEQGNTGELFF. The CDR3 DNA reads TGTGCCAGCAGCTTGGCAGAGCAGGGGAACACCGGGGAGCTGTTTTTT.

CDR3 sequence: CASSYSTGPWGYTF. CDR3 coding DNA: TGTGCCAGCAGTTACTCGACAGGTCCGTGGGGCTACACCTTC. V is TRBV6-5 and J is TRBJ1-2; tentatively, D is TRBD1 (6 bases). The CDR3 contains 14 residues. Germline values: CDR1 MNHEY, CDR2 SVGAGI. Trimming took 0 bases from V and 8 from J, leaving 13 bases between them.

The chain couples TRBV7-9 to TRBJ1-4; 9 bases map to TRBD1. The CDR3 loop spans 15 amino acids. Germline CDR1 is SEHNR and CDR2 is FQNEAQ (reference sequence). J gave up 3 bases and V 6 bases, and 5 bases lay outside the gene matches. CDR3 sequence (DNA): TGTGCCAGCAGTCCCGGGACAGGGTCTAATGAAAAACTGTTTTTT. It is translated as CASSPGTGSNEKLFF.

This chain connects TRBV7-2 to TRBJ2-1; D ambiguous. The CDR3 contains 14 residues. V gave up 0 bases and J gave up 6 bases, with 9 bases separating them. Germline lookup yields CDR1 SGHTA and CDR2 FQGNSA. The CDR3 coding sequence is TGTGCCAGCAGCTTAGCGCACTTCATCAATGAGCAGTTCTTC. It encodes CASSLAHFINEQFF.

The rearrangement links TRBV6-6 to TRBJ1-1; 9 nucleotides line up with TRBD1. V lost 10 bases to trimming and J lost 1 base; unmatched junction nucleotides: 7. Germline lookup yields CDR1 MNHNY and CDR2 SVGAGI (reference sequence). The CDR3 consists of 14 residues. The CDR3 DNA reads as TGTGCCATCCGGGACAGGGTGGAGAACACTGAAGCTTTCTTT. It specifies CAIRDRVENTEAFF.

J is TRBJ2-4 and V is TRBV19, with D unclear. CDR1 and CDR2 (germline): LNHDA, SQIVND (reference sequence). The CDR3 is made up of 11 amino acids. V was trimmed by 6 bases and J by 7 bases, leaving 7 bases between them. CDR3 amino acids: CASRYSNIQYF. The CDR3 DNA sequence: TGTGCCAGTAGGTACTCGAACATTCAGTACTTC.

This clone has more than one count but fewer than ten. The CDR3 protein is CAWNGGEGEQYF. The DNA of the CDR3 is TGTGCCTGGAATGGAGGCGAAGGCGAGCAGTACTTC. This chain uses TRBV30 with TRBJ2-7; D is possibly TRBD2 (5 bases). The CDR3 extends over 12 amino acids. Trimming cost V 4 bases and J 6 bases, with 13 bases left between them. CDR1 is GTSNPN, CDR2 SVGIG, per germline (reference sequence).

This clone was picked up one time. The J gene is TRBJ1-4, the V gene TRBV5-4; D not certain. Per the germline V gene, CDR1 is SGHNT and CDR2 is YYREEE (reference sequence). Trimming removed 0 bases from V and 4 bases from J, with 13 bases in between. This CDR3 comprises 16 residues. CDR3 nucleotides: TGTGCCAGCAGCTTGGTCCACGCGGGAGTTAATGAAAAACTGTTTTTT. Amino acids: CASSLVHAGVNEKLFF.

DNA of the CDR3: TGTGCCAGCAGTTACTCGATGGGCGGGATCTCCTACGAGCAGTACTTC. Its translation is CASSYSMGGISYEQYF. The chain recombines TRBV6-7 with TRBJ2-7; a weak D match, TRBD2 (6 bases). TRBV6-7 counts as an open reading frame of uncertain function. This CDR3 has 16 amino acids. V lost 0 bases to trimming and J lost 0 bases, with 12 bases between them.

CDR3 protein: CASSYSSGGPYEQYF. In DNA form, the CDR3 reads TGTGCCAGCAGTTACTCGTCAGGGGGGCCCTACGAGCAGTACTTC. The J gene is TRBJ2-7, the V gene TRBV6-5; possible D gene TRBD1, 7 bases. Germline V gives CDR1 MNHEY, CDR2 SVGAGI. This CDR3 contains 15 residues. Trimming cost V 0 bases and J 2 bases, with 11 bases left between them.

This clone was observed once. The DNA of the CDR3 is TGTGCCAGCAGCTTATTGGGCGCGGGGGAGGGCGGTGAGCAGTTCTTC. Protein product: CASSLLGAGEGGEQFF. This rearrangement joins TRBV7-3 to TRBJ2-1, with TRBD2 matching 7 bases. The CDR3 contains 16 residues. The trim removed 2 bases at V and 9 bases at J, leaving 13 bases unmatched. Germline CDR1 reads SGHTA; CDR2 reads FQGTGA.

This rearrangement joins TRBV19 to TRBJ1-5; D gene ambiguous. This CDR3 is 13 amino acids long. Germline assignment: CDR1 LNHDA and CDR2 SQIVND (reference sequence). The V end lost 5 bases, the J end lost 6 bases, and 11 bases lay between the germline ends. In DNA form, the CDR3 reads TGTGCCAGTAGTCCCGGTTTAGGTCAGCCCCAGCATTTT. It yields the protein CASSPGLGQPQHF.

The chain employs TRBV4-1 and TRBJ1-5, with D maybe TRBD1 (6 bases). Germline V gene data show CDR1 as MGHRA and CDR2 as YSYEKL. Trimming took off 4 bases at V and 1 base at J, with 14 bases between the two ends. This CDR3 is built from 16 residues. The CDR3 sequence is CASSPRGGLSNQPQHF. The CDR3 nucleotides are TGCGCCAGCAGCCCCCGGGGGGGCCTCAGCAATCAGCCCCAGCATTTT.

This chain links TRBV2 with TRBJ2-7; D possibly corresponds to TRBD1 (5 bases). The CDR3 consists of 14 residues. V shed 10 bases and J shed 0 bases, with 16 bases lying between them. From germline, CDR1 is SNHLY and CDR2 FYNNEI. CDR3 sequence: CATDSAVISYEQYF. In DNA form, the CDR3 reads TGTGCCACCGACAGCGCGGTTATCTCCTACGAGCAGTACTTC.

V is TRBV5-1 and J is TRBJ1-5; TRBD1 matches 7 bases. The CDR3 length is 16 residues. J gave up 6 bases and V 0 bases, and 9 bases lay outside the gene matches. CDR1 and CDR2 (germline): SGHRS, YFSETQ. The chain's CDR3 is CASSLAGTASGQPQHF. CDR3 DNA sequence: TGCGCCAGCAGCTTGGCCGGGACAGCCTCGGGTCAGCCCCAGCATTTT.

This rearrangement joins TRBV19 to TRBJ2-2; maybe TRBD1 (6 bases). The CDR3 runs to 14 residues. Germline V lookup: CDR1 LNHDA, CDR2 SQIVND (reference sequence). The germline V and J ends were trimmed by 3 bases and 1 base, with 6 bases remaining between them. Written as DNA, the CDR3 is TGTGCCAGTAGTATGGGACAGAACACCGGGGAGCTGTTTTTT. Translated, it gives CASSMGQNTGELFF.

The rearrangement links TRBV5-1 to TRBJ2-7; possibly TRBD1 for D (6 bases). V lost 4 bases to trimming and J lost 2 bases, with 16 bases between them. From germline, CDR1 is SGHRS and CDR2 YFSETQ. This CDR3 is built from 15 residues. The DNA of the CDR3 is TGCGCCAGCAGCGTAGGTCAGGGGTTTCCCTACGAGCAGTACTTC. Its protein is CASSVGQGFPYEQYF.

The sample holds one count of this clone. At one boundary the junction diverges from the germline segment, which might be a read error. V and J are TRBV7-7 and TRBJ2-3; TRBD1 matches at 9 bases. Germline V lookup: CDR1 SSHAT, CDR2 FNYEAQ (reference sequence). The CDR3 loop spans 14 amino acids. CDR3 nucleotides: TGTGCTAGCAGCCGGGACAGGGTTGCAGATACGCAGTATTTT. Translation: CASSRDRVADTQYF.

This sequence joins TRBV9 and TRBJ1-1, with a tentative D call TRBD1 (5 bases). The length of the CDR3 is 15 residues. V lost 3 bases and J lost 0, with 12 bases in between. Germline values: CDR1 SGDLS, CDR2 YYNGEE. The DNA for the CDR3 is TGTGCCAGCAGCGCTTATGACAGCATGAACACTGAAGCTTTCTTT. Encoded protein: CASSAYDSMNTEAFF.

The genes are TRBV18 and TRBJ1-1, with TRBD1 as a possible D gene (5 bases). Germline V lookup: CDR1 KGHSH, CDR2 LQKENI. This CDR3 contains 15 residues. V was trimmed by 1 base and J by 4 bases, leaving 13 bases between them. Here the CDR3 reads CASSPRGKGTTEAFF. The CDR3 bases are TGTGCCAGCTCACCACGAGGGAAGGGGACCACTGAAGCTTTCTTT.

The rearrangement links TRBV27 to TRBJ2-5; the D gene is possibly TRBD2 (6 bases). This CDR3 has 16 amino acids. Looked up from germline, CDR1 is MNHEY and CDR2 is SMNVEV (reference sequence). V was pared by 6 bases and J by 2 bases, with 19 bases between. The CDR3 spells CASSSLSRRGQETQYF. The CDR3 DNA reads as TGTGCCAGCAGCTCGCTATCCAGGAGGGGTCAAGAGACCCAGTACTTC.

The chain employs TRBV20-1 and TRBJ2-1, with D unresolved. V gave up 4 bases and J gave up 4 bases, with 5 bases separating them. The CDR3 spans 11 residues. CDR1 is DFQATT, CDR2 SNEGSKA, per germline (reference sequence). The CDR3 DNA follows: TGCAGTGCTACCGCTTACAATGAGCAGTTCTTC. This translates into CSATAYNEQFF.

This clone was seen just once. The chain has TRBV6-4 and TRBJ2-6; tentative D call: TRBD1 (6 bases). Trimming stripped 7 bases from V and 0 bases from J, with 7 bases between. The CDR3 length is 14 residues. Germline V gives CDR1 MRHNA, CDR2 SNTAGT. The CDR3 coding sequence is TGTGCCAGCAAGGACAGCTCTGGGGCCAACGTCCTGACTTTC. It yields the protein CASKDSSGANVLTF.

This chain joins TRBV27 and TRBJ1-1, with 9 bases fitting TRBD1. Germline CDR1 MNHEY, CDR2 SMNVEV (reference sequence). V lost 5 bases and J lost 3; bases outside the gene matches: 7. The CDR3 has 15 residues. CDR3 region: CASSPIQGADTEAFF. Written as DNA, the CDR3 is TGTGCCAGCAGTCCCATACAGGGGGCTGACACTGAAGCTTTCTTT.

This rearrangement joins TRBV19 to TRBJ2-3; D is unclear. The V end lost 3 bases, the J end lost 5 bases, and 9 bases lay between the germline ends. Germline CDR1 and CDR2: LNHDA and SQIVND (reference sequence). The length of the CDR3 is 13 residues. The CDR3 DNA follows: TGTGCCAGTAGTATCAGAACCCGAGATACGCAGTATTTT. Translating it yields CASSIRTRDTQYF. The variable domain in full, with the rest retrieved from reference TRBV19 and TRBJ2-3, is DGGITQSPKYLFRKEGQNVTLSCEQNLNHDAMYWYRQDPGQGLRLIYYSQIVNDFQKGDIAEGYSVSREKKESFPLTVTSAQKNPTAFYLCASSIRTRDTQYFGPGTRLTVL.

The rearrangement joins TRBV5-1 to TRBJ2-3, with 9 bases matching TRBD2. The trim removed 5 bases at V and 3 bases at J, leaving 10 bases unmatched. CDR1 and CDR2 (germline): SGHRS, YFSETQ. This CDR3 contains 16 residues. CDR3 sequence reads: CASSVSPSGETDTQYF. The CDR3 bases are TGCGCCAGCAGTGTGTCCCCTAGCGGGGAGACAGATACGCAGTATTTT.

V and J are TRBV2 and TRBJ2-3, with 7 bases lining up with TRBD1. Germline V gives CDR1 SNHLY, CDR2 FYNNEI. V shed 7 bases, J shed 3 bases, and the junction held 4 bases outside the gene matches. This CDR3 region has 13 residues. In DNA, the CDR3 is TGTGCCAGCACGGGACAGTTAACAGATACGCAGTATTTT. This codes for CASTGQLTDTQYF.

This chain connects TRBV21-1 to TRBJ1-3. TRBV21-1 is annotated as a pseudogene. This CDR3 comprises 9 residues. Here the CDR3 reads CASSITIYF. The CDR3 region has the DNA TGTGCCAGCAGCATAACCATATATTTT.

This chain uses TRBV2 with TRBJ1-5; unclear D gene. CDR1 and CDR2 from the germline V gene are SNHLY and FYNNEI. V was pared by 8 bases and J by 1 base, with 9 bases between. The CDR3 has 13 residues. CDR3 coding DNA: TGTGCCAGCCGAACAGAGAGCAATCAGCCCCAGCATTTT. It is translated as CASRTESNQPQHF.